This record covers a single T cell receptor (beta chain). Its antigen is unidentified. Germline CDR1 and CDR2: DFQATT and SNEGSKA (reference sequence). The length of the CDR3 is 13 residues. This entry comes from a study of T cells expressing NK-cell markers. The overall study: Among eight sequenced donors, seven carried HCMV seropositivity while one was seronegative. Findings and limits, study-wide: Dominant NKG2C+ clonotypes were found to form 1.0-7.0% of CD8+ T cells in 5 or 6 donors. The CD3+CD56-NKG2C+ fraction was also led by these clonotypes in several donors.

The TCR beta cDNA came from 5'RACE template switching with UMIs. TCRdb reprocessed the 5' RACE reads; each CDR3 protein has one entry and no DNA is given. The sample features 350,000 to 400,000 distinct CDR3 sequences, with around 10% in its top ten. Material for sequencing was blood T cells: a sorted CD56 or NKG2C T cell subset, CD4+ or CD8+ T cells, or bulk PBMC T cells (not recorded which). This receptor was obtained from a woman aged 45-59 years in good health. The chain couples TRBV20-1 to TRBJ1-3. CDR3 residues: CSARDYSGNTIYF.